This entry describes one TCR beta chain. As yet, its antigen is unknown. The source of the sample is a study of T cells in Graves' hyperthyroidism and ophthalmopathy. Study background: Peripheral blood was acquired at first diagnosis, ahead of any therapy whatsoever.

Overall study results and limits: Blood shared most expanded thyroid clonotypes above 0.001. Ophthalmopathy stood apart from stable hyperthyroidism in a 13 V-J model.

RNA transcripts were the template for amplifying TCR beta CDR3 regions. With the HTBI primer set, the TCR CDR3 went through a first round of RT-PCR. TCRdb re-called the multiplex PCR reads with MiXCR, one entry per CDR3 protein. The repertoire holds over 450,000 distinct CDR3 sequences, approximately 17% seen once, with around 17% in the top ten. Trimming took 4 bases from V and 5 from J, leaving 18 bases between them. CDR1 is LGHNA and CDR2 is YSLEER in the germline V gene. The CDR3 contains 16 residues. The clonotype originates from a woman between 18 and 29 years old with Graves' ophthalmopathy. V usage is TRBV4-3 and J usage is TRBJ2-1; possible D gene TRBD1, 6 bases. Sequencing used blood. The DNA of the CDR3 is TGCGCCAGCAGCCCTCAATGGGGGCTAGAAGACAATGAGCAGTTCTTC. As protein: CASSPQWGLEDNEQFF.